A single sample is the source of the 20 T cell receptor beta chains below, sequenced in a study of blood T cell repertoires in COVID-19. Method: immunoSEQ multiplex PCR; TCRdb's copy keeps in-frame clones and lacks some. In the table there are around 95,000 clones, approximately 90% of which are singletons. The sequenced sample consisted of peripheral blood. The receptors originated from a man between 50 and 59 years old with active COVID-19.

This clone was seen only a few times. V gene TRBV6-5 combines with J gene TRBJ1-2, with 8 bases lining up with TRBD1. Per germline, CDR1 MNHEY and CDR2 SVGAGI. The V and J ends lost 5 bases and 3 bases, in that order; junction bases with no gene match: 2. CDR3 length equals 13 residues. CDR3: CASSQGADYGYTF. CDR3 nucleotide sequence: TGTGCCAGCAGTCAGGGGGCGGACTATGGCTACACCTTC.

The CDR3 DNA sequence: TGTGCCACCAGTGCAGGGGCGAACTATGGCTACACCTTC. Translation gives CATSAGANYGYTF. The chain combines TRBV24-1 with TRBJ1-2; maybe TRBD1 (6 bases). V was shortened by 5 bases and J by 2 bases, with 8 bases between the two germline ends. The germline CDR1 and CDR2 sequences are KGHDR and SFDVKD. The CDR3 spans 13 residues.

The gene calls are TRBV27 and TRBJ1-1; weak D call: TRBD1 (5 bases). The V end was cut by 5 bases, the J end by 5 bases, with 6 bases between. The germline V gene has CDR1 MNHEY and CDR2 SMNVEV (reference sequence). The CDR3 totals 11 residues. The CDR3 DNA follows: TGTGCCAGCAGTACAGGAACTGAAGCTTTCTTT. As protein: CASSTGTEAFF.

This chain connects TRBV3-1 (or the pseudogene TRBV3-2) to TRBJ2-1; D unclear. The CDR3 is 11 amino acids. Trimming cost V 5 bases and J 4 bases, with 3 bases left between them. From germline, CDR1 is LGHDT and CDR2 YNNKEL (reference sequence). CDR3 sequence: CASSYYNEQFF. The CDR3 nucleotides are TGTGCCAGCAGCTATTACAATGAGCAGTTCTTC.

The chain uses TRBV14 and TRBJ1-4; possible D gene TRBD1, 6 bases. V was shortened by 4 bases and J by 5 bases, with 17 bases between the two germline ends. The CDR3 extends over 16 amino acids. Germline CDR1 SGHDN, CDR2 FVKESK. The CDR3 protein is CASSPNMGGLNEKLFF. The CDR3 DNA sequence: TGTGCCAGCAGCCCAAACATGGGGGGGCTGAATGAAAAACTGTTTTTT.

J is TRBJ1-5 and V is TRBV6-5; 7 bases align to TRBD1. The V gene's germline CDR1 is MNHEY and CDR2 SVGAGI. The CDR3 extends over 15 amino acids. J was trimmed by 2 bases and V by 6 bases; bases with no gene match: 7. The CDR3 bases are TGTGCCAGCAGGCATACAGGGGAGGGCAATCAGCCCCAGCATTTT. Translation: CASRHTGEGNQPQHF.

This chain joins TRBV6-1 and TRBJ1-6, with no clear D. The V end lost 1 base, the J end lost 10 bases, and 17 bases lay between the germline ends. CDR1 and CDR2 (germline): MNHNS, SASEGT. This CDR3 contains 16 residues. Here the CDR3 DNA reads TGTGCCAGCAGTGAAGTAGGACTAGGGTTAGGATCACCCCTCCACTTT. Translating gives CASSEVGLGLGSPLHF.

This rearrangement joins TRBV7-8 to TRBJ2-3; D gene unclear. Per germline, CDR1 SGHVS and CDR2 FQNEAQ. This CDR3 comprises 13 residues. The V end lost 4 bases, the J end lost 0 bases, and 5 bases lay between the germline ends. Here the CDR3 DNA reads TGTGCCAGCAGCTCCCCTAGCACAGATACGCAGTATTTT. This translates into CASSSPSTDTQYF.

This clone was seen only a few times. The chain recombines TRBV5-6 with TRBJ2-7, with TRBD2 matching 7 bases. The CDR3 loop spans 15 amino acids. Losses at the gene ends were 4 bases for V and 0 bases for J; bases not matched to a gene: 7. CDR1 is SGHDT and CDR2 is YYEEEE in the germline V gene. CDR3: CASSNGAGTSYEQYV. For the CDR3, the DNA is TGTGCCAGCAGCAACGGAGCGGGGACCTCCTACGAGCAGTACGTC.

The chain uses TRBV11-2 and TRBJ2-7; D is perhaps TRBD1 (6 bases). The CDR3 contains 16 residues. Germline loops: CDR1 SGHAT, CDR2 FQNNGV. V lost 5 bases and J lost 0, with 17 bases in between. The CDR3 here is CASSGPGTLSSYEQYF. CDR3 in DNA: TGTGCCAGCAGCGGTCCCGGGACACTGAGCTCCTACGAGCAGTACTTC.

The genes are TRBV18 and TRBJ2-3; 10 positions agree with TRBD1. The CDR3 sequence is 15 residues long. Per germline, CDR1 KGHSH and CDR2 LQKENI. V was pared by 2 bases and J by 6 bases, with 5 bases of the junction left unmatched. This CDR3 is CASSPTSDRGDTQYF. The CDR3 coding sequence is TGTGCCAGCTCACCAACGTCGGACAGGGGGGATACGCAGTATTTT.

The chain couples TRBV5-1 to TRBJ2-1, with TRBD1 matching 9 bases. The CDR3 is 12 amino acids. V was clipped by 4 bases and J by 13 bases; unmatched bases: 6. Germline loops: CDR1 SGHRS, CDR2 YFSETQ. CDR3 residues: CASSRDRERQFF. The DNA for the CDR3 is TGCGCCAGCAGCCGGGACAGGGAGAGACAGTTCTTC. Drawing the rest from reference TRBV5-1 and TRBJ2-1, the complete variable domain is KAGVTQTPRYLIKTRGQQVTLSCSPISGHRSVSWYQQTPGQGLQFLFEYFSETQRNKGNFPGRFSGRQFSNSRSEMNVSTLELGDSALYLCASSRDRERQFFGPGTRLTVL.

The chain links TRBV10-2 to TRBJ2-1, with D unresolved. There are 13 residues in the CDR3. Looked up from germline, CDR1 is WSHSY and CDR2 is SAAADI. V gave up 9 bases and J gave up 5 bases, with 14 bases separating them. CDR3 nucleotides: TGCGCCAGTAACACCCTTCCCCACAATGAGCAGTTCTTC. This gives the protein CASNTLPHNEQFF.

The rearrangement uses TRBV2 and TRBJ1-5; D perhaps matches TRBD1 (5 bases). V was shortened by 7 bases and J by 2 bases, with 15 bases between the two germline ends. The CDR3 covers 15 residues. The germline CDR1 and CDR2 sequences are SNHLY and FYNNEI. The CDR3 DNA reads TGTGCCAGCACGGATCTATCACAGGGCAATCAGCCCCAGCATTTT. It translates to CASTDLSQGNQPQHF.

The J gene is TRBJ2-4, the V gene TRBV19; tentative D call: TRBD1 (6 bases). V was pared by 6 bases and J by 1 base, with 16 bases between. Germline V gene lookup returns CDR1 LNHDA and CDR2 SQIVND (reference sequence). The CDR3 runs 16 residues. CDR3 loop: CASRDSRVSAKNIQYF. CDR3 sequence (DNA): TGTGCCAGTAGGGACAGCAGGGTCTCCGCCAAAAACATTCAGTACTTC.

The gene calls are TRBV20-1 and TRBJ2-5; TRBD2 agrees at 9 bases. V shed 3 bases and J 1 base; nucleotides not matched to a gene: 12. CDR1 and CDR2 (germline): DFQATT, SNEGSKA (reference sequence). This CDR3 has 17 residues. The CDR3 DNA sequence: TGCAGTGCTAGTTTGGCTAGCGGGAATAACCTCCAAGAGACCCAGTACTTC. This sequence encodes CSASLASGNNLQETQYF.

The chain couples TRBV19 to TRBJ1-3; D might be TRBD1 (5 bases). CDR1 is LNHDA and CDR2 is SQIVND in the germline V gene (reference sequence). V was cut by 4 bases and J by 0 bases, with 13 bases left in between. This CDR3 spans 16 amino acids. CDR3 DNA: TGTGCCAGTAGTACAACAGGATCCTTCTCTGGAAACACCATATATTTT. Protein sequence: CASSTTGSFSGNTIYF.

This chain connects TRBV28 to TRBJ2-1; TRBD2 matches at 9 bases. The germline CDR1 and CDR2 sequences are MDHEN and SYDVKM. The CDR3 sequence is 17 residues long. Losses at the gene ends were 2 bases for V and 5 bases for J; bases not matched to a gene: 10. CDR3 amino acids: CASSLPGLAGYDNEQFF. CDR3 nucleotide sequence: TGTGCCAGCAGTTTACCTGGGCTAGCGGGATACGACAATGAGCAGTTCTTC.

The rearrangement links TRBV6-1 to TRBJ2-7; 8 bases are shared with TRBD1. Germline CDR1 is MNHNS and CDR2 is SASEGT. The CDR3 extends over 15 amino acids. J gave up 3 bases and V 2 bases, and 6 bases lay outside the gene matches. DNA for the CDR3: TGTGCCAGCAGTGAAAAGGACAGGGCCATCTACGAGCAGTACTTC. Residues: CASSEKDRAIYEQYF.

The CDR3 region is CASSLDRGSTEAFF. As DNA, the CDR3 is TGTGCCAGCAGTTTGGACAGGGGAAGCACTGAAGCTTTCTTT. The chain carries TRBV2 and TRBJ1-1; 9 bases agree with TRBD1. The CDR3 totals 14 residues. Germline V CDR1 and CDR2: SNHLY, FYNNEI. V was clipped by 5 bases and J by 4 bases; unmatched bases: 5.